What follows describes a single T cell receptor beta chain. What this receptor recognizes is not known. Base qualities were left out, and no much larger clone turns up one base away. From cysteine to phenylalanine, the CDR3 is 12 amino acids long. Only CDR3 DNA remains: 36 bases, in frame from the first base. From the germline V gene (reference sequence), CDR1 is GTSNPN and CDR2 is SVGIG. At the junction V is shortened by 5 bases and J by 4 bases, with 11 bases in between. The data stem from a study of Graves' ophthalmopathy and Graves' hyperthyroidism (dated by TCRdb to between 2017 and 2018). Concerning the study at large: Peripheral blood samples were taken at the time of initial diagnosis, before any treatment was given. The approximately 100 discovery patients were divided at random into training and test sets in a 7:3 ratio. In over 5 hyperthyroidism patients, the T-cell repertoire of thyroid tissue was compared with the T-cell repertoire of blood. The study used signatures of the TCR beta repertoire to tell Graves' ophthalmopathy apart from Graves' hyperthyroidism and to predict which patients would progress to ophthalmopathy. In total, approximately 130 blood samples were TCR-sequenced: around 42 ophthalmopathy, 75 hyperthyroidism and roughly 17 hyperthyroidism-to-ophthalmopathy patients. The independent validation cohort included approximately 19 hyperthyroidism patients plus 17 patients who later progressed from hyperthyroidism to ophthalmopathy. Once sampling was done, hyperthyroidism patients were given methimazole at a starting dose of 30 mg daily, while ophthalmopathy patients were given high-dose intravenous methylprednisolone. A discovery set of 100 patients (roughly 41 ophthalmopathy, about 55 stable hyperthyroidism) was enrolled to explore V-J signatures distinguishing ophthalmopathy from hyperthyroidism.

What the work shows at the level of the full study, not this receptor alone: In cross-validation, the 13-signature model distinguished ophthalmopathy from stable hyperthyroidism with 87.88% sensitivity and 81% to 82% specificity, while in the test set the corresponding values were about 80% and 75%. Most expanded thyroid clonotypes with frequency above 0.001 were also detected in blood, suggesting blood repertoires may reflect the thyroid immune response. Sample size was not predetermined statistically, and investigators were not blinded to group allocation. In validation, the model predicted ophthalmopathy progression with more than 55% sensitivity and around 72% specificity; roughly 11 predicted patients were CT-confirmed with GO in a median of approximately six months.

Hyperthyroidism was considered stable if no progression to ophthalmopathy occurred within 18 months of follow-up. Hyperthyroidism patients were newly diagnosed, were aged 18 to 65 years, and had a disease duration under 2 months. Patients with other autoimmune diseases, uncontrolled infections, pregnancy or lactation were excluded from the study. Clinical symptoms, serum thyroxine, TRAb, thyroid ultrasound and orbital computed tomography formed the basis of the diagnosis. Using Ficoll-Paque density gradient centrifugation, PBMCs were isolated from less than 13 ml of fresh peripheral blood. Total RNA was extracted with Trizol reagent and quality-checked on an Agilent 2100 Bioanalyzer. For repertoire sequencing, the TCR beta CDR3 regions were amplified from RNA transcripts. The first round was an RT-PCR using HTBI primers with the Qiagen OneStep RT-PCR kit, and this first round was followed by a second-round multiplex PCR, then size selection and purification. Libraries were sequenced paired-end with 100 bp reads on an Illumina HiSeq2000. Turning to the authors' computational methods: SOAPnuke was used to process the reads, removing any read that contained adapters or uncalled bases, had a mean Phred below 15, or lacked an exact match to the constant primer or identifier. COPE v1.2.5 was used to merge high-quality paired reads. Clonotypes were defined as unique nucleotide sequences and were aligned to IMGT TRB V, D and J references using MiTCR v1.1. The analysis was limited to V-J combinations with a frequency above 0.0001, which together covered 99.2% of repertoires. For each V-J combination, a TCR clonal expansion and chaos score was defined as F50 clonal expansion divided by the chaos observed in the TCRdist matrix. Welch's t-statistics and random forest were used to reduce features to 10 to 15 V-J combinations, which were fed into a naive Bayes classifier. The similarity between thyroid and blood repertoires was quantified using the Morisita-Horn index. Through fastp at Q25 and MiXCR, TCRdb rebuilt clones from the public reads, retaining in-frame beta chains. CDR3 protein sequences are deduplicated, and each keeps its most common genes and DNA. Clone size and V and J calls follow TCRdb, not the original study. The sample includes about 620,000 distinct CDR3 sequences, with approximately 21% observed a single time. The ten largest clones add up to approximately 7% of the sample.

The receptor was isolated from a woman between 18 and 29 years old with stable Graves' hyperthyroidism. Some clones in this sample may be carry-over from other donors' samples. Donor details come from another sample of the same person, matched by shared clones. Sequences were obtained from peripheral blood. Rearrangement joined TRBV30 to TRBJ1-1, with a weak D call of TRBD1 (6 bases match). The nucleotides are TGTGCCTGGGACAGGAGGGTCACTGAAGCTTTCTTT. Translation gives CAWDRRVTEAFF.